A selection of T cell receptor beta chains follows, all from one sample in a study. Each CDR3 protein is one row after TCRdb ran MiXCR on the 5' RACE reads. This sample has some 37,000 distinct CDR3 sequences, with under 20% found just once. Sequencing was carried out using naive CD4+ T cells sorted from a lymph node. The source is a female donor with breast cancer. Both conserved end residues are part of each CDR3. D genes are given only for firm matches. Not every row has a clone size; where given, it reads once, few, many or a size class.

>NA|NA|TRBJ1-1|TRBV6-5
CASSYDRATEAFF
TGTGCCAGCAGTTACGACCGGGCCACTGAAGCTTTCTTT
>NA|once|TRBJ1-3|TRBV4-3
CASSQEMISPGNTIYF
TGCGCCAGCAGCCAAGAGATGATCAGCCCTGGAAACACCATATATTTT
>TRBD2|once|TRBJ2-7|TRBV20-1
CSARPASGTYEQCF
TGCAGTGCTAGACCCGCTAGCGGAACCTACGAGCAGTGCTTC
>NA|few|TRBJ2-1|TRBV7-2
CASSRNSGSSYNEQFF
TGTGCCAGCAGCCGAAATAGTGGGAGCTCCTACAATGAGCAGTTCTTC
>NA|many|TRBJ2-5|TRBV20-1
CSAVGGNTQETQYF
TGCAGTGCTGTTGGGGGGAACACTCAAGAGACCCAGTACTTC
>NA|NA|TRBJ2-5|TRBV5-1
CASSLTGTTGETQYF
TGCGCCAGCAGCTTGACCGGGACAACCGGGGAGACCCAGTACTTC
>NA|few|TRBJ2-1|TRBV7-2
CASSQRLTDNEQFF
TGTGCCAGCAGCCAAAGACTAACCGACAATGAGCAGTTCTTC
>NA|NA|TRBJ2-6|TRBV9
CASSANWGAGANVLTF
TGTGCCAGCAGCGCAAATTGGGGGGCTGGGGCCAACGTCCTGACTTTC
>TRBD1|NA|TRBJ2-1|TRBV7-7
CASSVDRGGEQFF
TGTGCTAGCAGCGTAGACAGGGGGGGTGAGCAGTTCTTC
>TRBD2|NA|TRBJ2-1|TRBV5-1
CASRRAGGPGEQFF
TGCGCCAGCAGACGAGCGGGAGGGCCTGGTGAGCAGTTCTTC
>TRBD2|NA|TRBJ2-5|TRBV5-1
CASSQLALETQYF
TGCGCCAGCAGCCAACTAGCGTTGGAGACCCAGTACTTC
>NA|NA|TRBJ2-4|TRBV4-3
CASDPGAAAHLAKNIQYF
TGCGCCAGCGACCCAGGGGCGGCGGCCCACTTAGCCAAAAACATTCAGTACTTC
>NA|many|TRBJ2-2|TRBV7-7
CASSYRTNTGELFF
TGTGCTAGCAGCTATAGAACGAACACCGGGGAGCTGTTTTTT
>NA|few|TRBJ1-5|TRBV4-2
CASSQDQGQPQHF
TGTGCCAGCAGCCAAGATCAGGGTCAGCCCCAGCATTTT
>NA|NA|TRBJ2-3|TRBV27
CASSSPGLDTQYF
TGTGCCAGCAGTTCACCGGGCCTGGATACGCAGTATTTT
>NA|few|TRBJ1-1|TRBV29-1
CSVTRDVWAEAFF
TGCAGCGTGACCCGGGACGTGTGGGCTGAAGCTTTCTTT
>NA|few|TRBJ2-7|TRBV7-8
CASSWASSYEQYF
TGTGCCAGCAGCTGGGCTAGCTCCTACGAGCAGTACTTC
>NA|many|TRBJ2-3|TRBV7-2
CASSLVASQNTQYF
TGTGCCAGCAGCTTAGTAGCGAGCCAGAATACGCAGTATTTT
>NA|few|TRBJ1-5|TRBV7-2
CASNLQGWEPQHF
TGTGCCAGCAACCTACAGGGTTGGGAGCCCCAGCATTTT
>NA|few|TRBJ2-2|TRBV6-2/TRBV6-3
CASSPPTGELFF
TGTGCCAGCAGTCCACCCACCGGGGAGCTGTTTTTT
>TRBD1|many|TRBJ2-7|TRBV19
CASSTSATGSYEQYF
TGTGCCAGCTCCACCTCCGCGACAGGGTCTTACGAGCAGTACTTC
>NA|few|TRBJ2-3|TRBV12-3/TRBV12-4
CASSMGPLADTQYF
TGTGCCAGCAGCATGGGTCCACTTGCAGATACGCAGTATTTT
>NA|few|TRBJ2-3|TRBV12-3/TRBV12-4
CASSLGTPYGADTQYF
TGTGCCAGCAGTCTCGGCACCCCATACGGAGCAGATACGCAGTATTTT
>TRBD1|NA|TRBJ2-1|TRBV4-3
CASSQEDREDNEQFF
TGCGCCAGCAGCCAAGAGGACAGGGAAGACAATGAGCAGTTCTTC
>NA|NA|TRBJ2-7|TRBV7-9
CASSPNPRVYEQYF
TGTGCCAGCAGCCCCAACCCCAGGGTGTACGAGCAGTACTTC
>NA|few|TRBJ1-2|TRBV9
CASSASGTLLDGYTF
TGTGCCAGCAGCGCGTCCGGGACCCTCCTGGACGGCTACACCTTC
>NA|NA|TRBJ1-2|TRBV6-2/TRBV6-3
CASSDSEVDGYTF
TGTGCCAGCTCGGACAGTGAAGTTGATGGCTACACCTTC
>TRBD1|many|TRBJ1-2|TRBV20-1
CSARTGQGWGYTF
TGCAGTGCTAGAACGGGACAGGGATGGGGCTACACCTTC
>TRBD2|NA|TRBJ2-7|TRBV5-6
CASSLYSGRAHEQYF
TGTGCCAGCAGCTTGTATAGCGGGAGGGCCCACGAGCAGTACTTC
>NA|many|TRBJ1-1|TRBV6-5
CASRWTENTEAFF
TGTGCCAGCAGGTGGACGGAAAACACTGAAGCTTTCTTT